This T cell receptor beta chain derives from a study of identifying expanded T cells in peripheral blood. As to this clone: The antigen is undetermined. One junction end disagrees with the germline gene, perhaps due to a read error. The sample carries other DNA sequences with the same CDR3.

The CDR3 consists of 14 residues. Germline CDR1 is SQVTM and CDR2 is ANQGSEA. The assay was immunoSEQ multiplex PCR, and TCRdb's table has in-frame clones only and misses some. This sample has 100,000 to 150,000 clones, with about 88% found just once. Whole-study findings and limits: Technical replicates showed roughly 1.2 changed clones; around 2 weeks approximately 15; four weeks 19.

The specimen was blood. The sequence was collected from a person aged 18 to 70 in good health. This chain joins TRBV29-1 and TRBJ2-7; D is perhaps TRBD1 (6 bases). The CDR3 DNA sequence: TGCAGCGTTGAACTAGGACAGAGCTCCTATGAGCAGTACTTC. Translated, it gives CSVELGQSSYEQYF.